Listed below are T cell receptor beta chains from one sample, sequenced in a study of blood T cell repertoires in COVID-19. Only in-frame clones appear in the TCRdb table, and some are missing; sequencing was by immunoSEQ multiplex PCR. The sample contains under 200,000 clones, over 75% of which appear only once. Sequencing was carried out using PBMCs or T cells enriched from blood (not recorded which). Source of these receptors: a woman younger than 30 who had recovered from COVID-19. Both conserved end residues are part of each CDR3. Fields, in order: clone size, V gene, CDR3 protein. A row's size may be missing; if present it is once, few, many or a size class.

>-|TRBV27
CASSSSYRYPNYGYTF
>-|TRBV4-2
CASSLETSGSFEQFF
>-|TRBV5-1
CASSLARDRNTGELFF
>-|TRBV6-5
CASSYGTGPALVF
>-|TRBV29-1
CSLLVYNEQFF
>once|TRBV30
CAWTGTSGTRYEQYF
>-|TRBV6-9
CASSYWAGNTEAFF
>-|TRBV2
CASSGAGRNYGYTF
>-|TRBV9
CASSVAGLAGVEQYF
>-|TRBV9
CASSAAGGADEQFF
>-|TRBV5-4
CASSYQGLWDEQYF
>-|TRBV5-6
CASSRTLTGGAAGNTIYF
>-|TRBV27
CASSLYGGYEQYF
>-|TRBV6-5
CASRQYSGSVYEQYF
>once|TRBV9
CASSVGTGTYEQYF
>-|TRBV5-1
CASSSGQIYNSPLHF
>-|TRBV18
CASSPFGAAANEKLFF
>-|TRBV3-1/TRBV3-2
CASSRQNEKLFF
>-|TRBV5-1
CASSLDLYEQYF
>-|TRBV4-1
CASSRGASGYYNEQFF
>-|TRBV27
CASSLSPGLAGHF
>-|TRBV5-1
CASSWTGTAYEQYF
>-|TRBV10-3
CAISESPSTDTQYF
>-|TRBV7-6
CASSLGRNTEAFF
>-|TRBV28
CASSLLGSYYEQYF
>-|TRBV30
CAWSVSWGLAGNNEQFF
>-|TRBV19
CASRAGKPYGYTF
>-|TRBV27
CASRQGFGFGDTEAFF
>-|TRBV27
CASRDRGTSVIPNTGELFF
>-|TRBV5-8
CASSHLLAGAEQFF
>-|TRBV5-1
CASSSTSGGNTGELFF
>-|TRBV18
CASSPGTSGSGELFF
>few|TRBV2
CASSVSGGPNYGYTF
>once|TRBV6-5
CASSYWDTGTGELFF
>-|TRBV5-1
CASSPSGGFRPQHF
>-|TRBV15
CATSRDLVGTGAFEQYF
>-|TRBV4-3
CASSQDGAGGPYEQYF
>-|TRBV15
CATSKRTGRMTEAFF
>-|TRBV28
CASSRTLGAQSSPLHF
>once|TRBV7-9
CASSPRPAISYEQYF
>-|TRBV9
CASSVGPSGSYNEQFF
>-|TRBV11-2
CASSLGGTVQYF